The next 4 T cell receptor beta chains were all read from a single sample in a study of blood T cell repertoires in COVID-19. TCRdb keeps only in-frame clones here, not all; method: immunoSEQ multiplex PCR. In the table there are about 140,000 clones, 76% of which are singletons. Sequenced sample: peripheral blood. Receptor source: an elderly woman with active or convalescent COVID-19.

The rearrangement joins TRBV30 to TRBJ1-5; no firm D call. Per germline, CDR1 GTSNPN and CDR2 SVGIG (reference sequence). The CDR3 has 13 residues. V lost 0 bases and J 4 bases, leaving 7 bases between the germline ends. The CDR3 sequence is CAWSVQANQPQHF. CDR3 in DNA: TGTGCCTGGAGTGTCCAGGCGAATCAGCCCCAGCATTTT.

The sample holds one count of this clone. V usage is TRBV5-8 and J usage is TRBJ1-2, with TRBD1 as a possible D gene (6 bases). Trimming took off 3 bases at V and 8 bases at J, with 23 bases between the two ends. Germline V gene data show CDR1 as SGHTS and CDR2 as YDEGEE. This CDR3 is 16 amino acids long. This CDR3 is CASSWARPTGSYGYTF. CDR3 nucleotide sequence: TGTGCCAGCAGCTGGGCCCGGCCTACAGGGTCTTACGGCTACACCTTC. Filled out from reference TRBV5-8 and TRBJ1-2, the complete variable domain reads EAGVTQSPTHLIKTRGQQATLRCSPISGHTSVYWYQQALGLGLQFLLWYDEGEERNRGNFPPRFSGRQFPNYSSELNVNALELEDSALYLCASSWARPTGSYGYTFGSGTRLTVV.

The rearrangement joins TRBV5-1 to TRBJ2-5; 8 bases line up with TRBD2. Germline-derived CDR1 and CDR2 are SGHRS and YFSETQ. CDR3 length: 14 residues. V shed 3 bases and J 9 bases; nucleotides not matched to a gene: 10. CDR3 sequence (DNA): TGCGCCAGCAGCTCCGGGACTAGTTCGGTGTCCCAGTACTTC. Protein product: CASSSGTSSVSQYF.

The rearrangement links TRBV6-5 to TRBJ1-1; 9 bases fit TRBD1. The germline CDR1 and CDR2 sequences are MNHEY and SVGAGI. V was pared by 4 bases and J by 3 bases, with 6 bases of the junction left unmatched. This CDR3 has 15 residues. CDR3 region: CASSSIQGADTEAFF. CDR3 bases: TGTGCCAGCAGTTCAATACAGGGGGCGGACACTGAAGCTTTCTTT.